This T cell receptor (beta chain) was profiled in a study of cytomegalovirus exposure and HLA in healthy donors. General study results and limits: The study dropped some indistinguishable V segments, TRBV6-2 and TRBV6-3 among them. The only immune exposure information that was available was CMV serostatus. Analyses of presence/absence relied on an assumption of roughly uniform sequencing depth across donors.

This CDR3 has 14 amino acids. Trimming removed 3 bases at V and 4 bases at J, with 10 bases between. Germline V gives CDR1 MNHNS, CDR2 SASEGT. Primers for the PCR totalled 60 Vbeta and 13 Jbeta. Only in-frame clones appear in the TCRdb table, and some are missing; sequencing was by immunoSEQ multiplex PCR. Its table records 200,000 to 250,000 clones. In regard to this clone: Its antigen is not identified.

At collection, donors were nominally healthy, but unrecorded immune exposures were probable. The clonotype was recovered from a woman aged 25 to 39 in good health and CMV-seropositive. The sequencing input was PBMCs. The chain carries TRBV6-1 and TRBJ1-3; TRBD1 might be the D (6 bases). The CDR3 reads CASSERGNGNTIYF. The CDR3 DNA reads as TGTGCCAGCAGTGAGAGGGGGAACGGAAACACCATATATTTT.